The 17 T cell receptor beta chains below come from one sample, sequenced in a study of blood T cells in healthy people across ages. Next came a second PCR, run for 7 to 11 cycles, which used a sample-barcoded 5' primer along with a J-beta primer mix. TCRdb redid the calling of the 5' RACE reads with MiXCR, one entry per CDR3 protein. The sample carries 800,000 or so distinct CDR3 sequences, 60% to 80% recorded once. The specimen was blood. All receptors derive from a man aged 25-45 years in good health.

This chain uses TRBV7-2 with TRBJ2-5, with a weak D call TRBD2 (5 bases). The CDR3 has 15 amino acids. Germline-derived CDR1 and CDR2 are SGHTA and FQGNSA. Trimming shortened V by 3 bases and J by 5 bases, and 16 bases separated the two germline ends. The CDR3 DNA reads as TGTGCCAGCAGCTTGTTTTTCCTAGCCGATGAGACCCAGTACTTC. Protein sequence: CASSLFFLADETQYF. The whole variable domain, remainder taken from reference TRBV7-2 and TRBJ2-5, is GAGVSQSPSNKVTEKGKDVELRCDPISGHTALYWYRQSLGQGLEFLIYFQGNSAPDKSGLPSDRFSAERTGGSVSTLTIQRTQQEDSAVYLCASSLFFLADETQYFGPGTRLLVL.

The V and J genes are TRBV10-3 and TRBJ2-1; 12 bases align to TRBD2. The trim removed 4 bases at V and 0 bases at J, leaving 4 bases unmatched. This CDR3 contains 17 residues. Germline V lookup: CDR1 ENHRY, CDR2 SYGVKD. CDR3 residues: CAISGPGLAGSYNEQFF. CDR3 in DNA: TGTGCCATCAGTGGACCGGGACTAGCGGGCTCCTACAATGAGCAGTTCTTC.

The CDR3 here is CASSLDRRHIYGYTF. Here the CDR3 DNA reads TGTGCCAGCAGCTTGGACAGACGGCACATCTATGGCTACACCTTC. The V and J genes are TRBV5-6 and TRBJ1-2, with unresolved D. The germline gives CDR1 SGHDT, CDR2 YYEEEE. The CDR3 has 15 amino acids. V lost 0 bases and J lost 4, with 13 bases in between.

The CDR3 sequence is CASSLGASGGPQETQYF. CDR3 DNA sequence: TGTGCCAGCAGCTTAGGGGCTAGCGGGGGGCCACAAGAGACCCAGTACTTC. This chain joins TRBV7-2 and TRBJ2-5, with TRBD2 identical over 11 bases. CDR1 is SGHTA, CDR2 FQGNSA, per germline. The CDR3 has 17 amino acids. J was trimmed by 2 bases and V by 1 base; bases with no gene match: 6.

The sample holds one count of this clonotype. This rearrangement joins TRBV7-3 to TRBJ2-6, with a possible D match to TRBD1 (5 bases). In germline, CDR1 is SGHTA, CDR2 FQGTGA. The CDR3 is made up of 16 amino acids. The ends were cut back, 4 bases at V and 0 bases at J, with 10 bases in the middle. The CDR3 DNA reads as TGTGCCAGCAGCTGGACACCTATCTCTGGGGCCAACGTCCTGACTTTC. Protein: CASSWTPISGANVLTF.

This clonotype was detected many times. The genes are TRBV7-3 and TRBJ2-1; D gene unclear. The V gene lost 1 base and the J gene lost 7 bases, with 8 bases spanning the gap. This CDR3 has 13 amino acids. Germline loops: CDR1 SGHTA, CDR2 FQGTGA. CDR3 sequence (DNA): TGTGCCAGCAGCTTAAGCGGACGGAATGAGCAGTTCTTC. It codes for CASSLSGRNEQFF.

This rearrangement joins TRBV12-5 to TRBJ1-1; 10 nucleotides line up with TRBD1. The germline V gene has CDR1 LGHNT and CDR2 FRNRAP. CDR3 length equals 16 residues. The ends lost 1 base at V and 5 bases at J; junction bases unmatched: 7. CDR3 region: CASGLEGRDRGTEAFF. The CDR3 region has the DNA TGTGCTAGTGGTTTGGAAGGTCGGGACAGGGGAACTGAAGCTTTCTTT.

V is TRBV11-1 and J is TRBJ1-5, with D possibly being TRBD1 (6 bases). Germline CDR1 is SGHAT and CDR2 is FQDESV (reference sequence). The CDR3 runs to 15 residues. V lost 2 bases and J 2 bases, leaving 10 bases between the germline ends. This CDR3 is CASSLPGVGNQPQHF. CDR3 in DNA: TGTGCCAGCAGCTTACCAGGGGTGGGCAATCAGCCCCAGCATTTT.

The V and J genes are TRBV10-3 and TRBJ2-1; 11 bases align to TRBD2. Trimming cost V 6 bases and J 8 bases; bases outside gene matches: 9. There are 15 residues in the CDR3. Germline V gives CDR1 ENHRY, CDR2 SYGVKD. The CDR3 protein is CAISLSGGDPDEQFF. For the CDR3, the DNA is TGTGCCATCAGCCTTAGCGGGGGGGATCCCGATGAGCAGTTCTTC.

The rearrangement joins TRBV10-3 to TRBJ2-5; 10 nucleotides line up with TRBD1. The CDR3 runs to 16 residues. The junction had 10 bases not matched to a gene; V was cut back by 4 bases and J by 5 bases. CDR1 is ENHRY and CDR2 is SYGVKD in the germline V gene. In DNA, the CDR3 is TGTGCCATCAGTGTCCTTGGACAGGGGGGAGGTGAGACCCAGTACTTC. This sequence encodes CAISVLGQGGGETQYF.

This clonotype was counted only a few times. This sequence joins TRBV11-2 and TRBJ2-4; 10 positions match TRBD2. The CDR3 has 14 amino acids. The germline CDR1 and CDR2 sequences are SGHAT and FQNNGV. The junction had 11 bases not matched to a gene; V was cut back by 5 bases and J by 13 bases. In DNA form, the CDR3 reads TGTGCCAGCAGCCCTACTAGCGGGGCCATCCCGCAGTACTTC. Protein product: CASSPTSGAIPQYF.

The chain carries TRBV12-3 or TRBV12-4 and TRBJ2-3; 8 bases are shared with TRBD2. The CDR3 loop spans 12 amino acids. V trimming: 6 bases; J trimming: 11 bases; junction bases outside the gene matches: 7. For the CDR3, the DNA is TGTGCCAGCAGCCCTAGGGCGGGGGGGCAGTATTTT. Translation: CASSPRAGGQYF.

This chain connects TRBV10-3 to TRBJ1-5; D is unresolved. The germline V and J ends were trimmed by 2 bases and 0 bases, with 8 bases remaining between them. Germline V gene data show CDR1 as ENHRY and CDR2 as SYGVKD. The CDR3 sequence is 15 residues long. CDR3 protein: CAISEEAYSNQPQHF. The DNA of the CDR3 is TGTGCCATCAGTGAGGAAGCATATAGCAATCAGCCCCAGCATTTT.

The chain carries TRBV5-1 and TRBJ1-4; D gene unclear. CDR1 and CDR2 from the germline V gene are SGHRS and YFSETQ. Between the trimmed V and J ends, which lost 6 bases and 2 bases, there was a span of 14 bases. This CDR3 contains 15 residues. CDR3 sequence (DNA): TGCGCCAGCACCGAGGATGGGCGTACTAATGAAAAACTGTTTTTT. Its protein is CASTEDGRTNEKLFF.

The rearrangement joins TRBV9 to TRBJ2-3; TRBD1 agrees at 8 bases. This CDR3 is 16 amino acids long. Germline V gene sequence: CDR1 SGDLS, CDR2 YYNGEE. Germline trimming cut 3 bases from V and 6 bases from J; bases unmatched to any gene: 12. In DNA, the CDR3 is TGTGCCAGCAGCGCCCCTGGACAGGGTTCTCGGGATACGCAGTATTTT. It is translated as CASSAPGQGSRDTQYF.

In this sample, this clonotype turned up once. Its ends do not fully match the called genes, so a read error is possible. The genes are TRBV6-5 and TRBJ2-7; perhaps TRBD2 as D (7 bases). The CDR3 has 14 residues. Germline CDR1 reads MNHEY; CDR2 reads SVGAGI. CDR3: CATRSQRDNYKQYF. DNA of the CDR3: TGTGCCACCCGATCCCAGCGGGACAACTACAAGCAGTACTTC.

This chain connects TRBV2 to TRBJ2-4; D tentatively fits TRBD1 or TRBD2 (5 bases each). The end of the DNA fits TRBJ2-5 better, so the J call may be wrong. Germline V CDR1 and CDR2: SNHLY, FYNNEI. The CDR3 extends over 13 amino acids. The DNA for the CDR3 is TGTGCCAGCAGTCGCGACTGGGGGGAGACCCAGTACTTC. Translation: CASSRDWGETQYF.